The present entry profiles one T cell receptor (beta chain) with its context. These data originate in a study of blood T cell repertoires in COVID-19. The repertoire was sequenced with immunoSEQ multiplex PCR; TCRdb's copy has only in-frame clones and lacks some. The table has some 150,000 clones, 90% seen once; the top ten hold around 10%. The CDR3 sequence is 15 residues long. Trimming took 2 bases from V and 4 from J, leaving 12 bases between them. Germline loops: CDR1 SNHLY, CDR2 FYNNEI. This TCR was recovered from an elderly woman with acute or convalescent COVID-19. V is TRBV2 and J is TRBJ2-1; D is uncertain. Sequencing input: peripheral blood. The CDR3 DNA follows: TGTGCCAGCAGTGAAAAGTCGCCAGCGTACAATGAGCAGTTCTTC. It codes for CASSEKSPAYNEQFF.